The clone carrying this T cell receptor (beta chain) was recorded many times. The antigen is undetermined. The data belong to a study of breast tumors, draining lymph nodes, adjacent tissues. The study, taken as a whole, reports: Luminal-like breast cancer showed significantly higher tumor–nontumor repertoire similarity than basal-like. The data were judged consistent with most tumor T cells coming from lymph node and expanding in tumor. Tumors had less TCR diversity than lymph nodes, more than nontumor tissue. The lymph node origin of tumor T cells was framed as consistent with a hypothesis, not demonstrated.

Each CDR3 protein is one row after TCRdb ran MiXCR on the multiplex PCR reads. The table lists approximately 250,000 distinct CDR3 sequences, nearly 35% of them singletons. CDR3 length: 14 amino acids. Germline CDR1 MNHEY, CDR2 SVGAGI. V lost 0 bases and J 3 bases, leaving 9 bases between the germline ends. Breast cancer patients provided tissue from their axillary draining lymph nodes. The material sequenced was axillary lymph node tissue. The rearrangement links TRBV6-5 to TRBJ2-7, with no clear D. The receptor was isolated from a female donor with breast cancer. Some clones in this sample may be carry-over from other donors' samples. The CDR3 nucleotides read TGTGCCAGCAGTTACTCGTTCACGGACTACGAGCAGTACTTC. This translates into CASSYSFTDYEQYF.